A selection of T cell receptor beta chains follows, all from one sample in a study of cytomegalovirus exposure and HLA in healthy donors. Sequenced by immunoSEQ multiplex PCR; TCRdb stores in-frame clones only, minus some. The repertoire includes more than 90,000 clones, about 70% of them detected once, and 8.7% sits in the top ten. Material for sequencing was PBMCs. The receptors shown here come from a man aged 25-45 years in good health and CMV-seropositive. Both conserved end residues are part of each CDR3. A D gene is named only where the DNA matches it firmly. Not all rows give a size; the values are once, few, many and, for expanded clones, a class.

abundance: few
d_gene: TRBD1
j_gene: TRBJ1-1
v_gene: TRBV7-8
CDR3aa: CASSPRQGAWTEAFF
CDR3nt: TGTGCCAGCAGCCCGAGACAGGGGGCTTGGACTGAAGCTTTCTTT

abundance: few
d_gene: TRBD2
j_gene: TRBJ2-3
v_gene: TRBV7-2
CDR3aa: CASSPEGLAGEKIYF
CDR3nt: TGTGCCAGCAGCCCAGAGGGTCTAGCGGGAGAGAAGATTTATTTT

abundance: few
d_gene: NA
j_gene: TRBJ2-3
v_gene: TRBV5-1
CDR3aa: CASSLPSSTDTQYF
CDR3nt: TGCGCCAGCAGCTTGCCTTCTAGCACAGATACGCAGTATTTT

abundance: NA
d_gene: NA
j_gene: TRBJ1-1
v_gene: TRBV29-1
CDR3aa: CSARRTTLNTEAFF
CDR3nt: TGCAGCGCCAGACGGACTACCTTGAACACTGAAGCTTTCTTT

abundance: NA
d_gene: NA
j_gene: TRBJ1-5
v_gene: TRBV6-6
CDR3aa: CASGISNQPQHF
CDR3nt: TGTGCCAGCGGCATTAGCAATCAGCCCCAGCATTTT

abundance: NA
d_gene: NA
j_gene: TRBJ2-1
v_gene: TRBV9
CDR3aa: CASSVVLAGEQFF
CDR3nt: TGTGCCAGCAGCGTAGTACTAGCTGGTGAGCAGTTCTTC

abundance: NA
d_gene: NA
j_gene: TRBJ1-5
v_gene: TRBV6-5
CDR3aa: CATDSQPQHF
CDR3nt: TGTGCCACCGATAGTCAGCCCCAGCATTTT

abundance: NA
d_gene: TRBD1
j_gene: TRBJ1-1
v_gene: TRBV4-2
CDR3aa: CASSPLEGANTEAFF
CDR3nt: TGTGCCAGCAGCCCCCTGGAGGGGGCGAACACTGAAGCTTTCTTT

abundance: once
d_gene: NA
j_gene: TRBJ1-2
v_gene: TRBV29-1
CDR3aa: CSVGVGRGGNYGYTF
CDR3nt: TGCAGCGTTGGAGTAGGAAGGGGGGGTAACTATGGCTACACCTTC

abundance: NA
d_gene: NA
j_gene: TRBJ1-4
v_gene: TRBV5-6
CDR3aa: CASSPDTGPPRFF
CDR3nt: TGTGCCAGCAGCCCTGATACAGGGCCACCTAGGTTTTTT

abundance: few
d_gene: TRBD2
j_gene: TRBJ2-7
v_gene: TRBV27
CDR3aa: CASTGTSGGPPYEQYF
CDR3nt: TGTGCCAGCACCGGGACTAGCGGGGGCCCTCCCTACGAGCAGTACTTC

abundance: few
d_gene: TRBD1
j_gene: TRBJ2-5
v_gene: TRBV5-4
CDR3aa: CASSVRTGDSETQYF
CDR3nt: TGTGCCAGCAGCGTAAGGACAGGGGATTCAGAGACCCAGTACTTC

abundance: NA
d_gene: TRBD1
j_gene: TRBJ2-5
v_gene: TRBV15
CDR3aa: CATSRGTGPEETQYF
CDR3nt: TGTGCCACCAGCAGAGGGACAGGGCCCGAAGAGACCCAGTACTTC

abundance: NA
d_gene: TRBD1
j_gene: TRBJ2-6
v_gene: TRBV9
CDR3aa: CASRDRVSPSGANVLTF
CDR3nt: TGTGCCAGCAGAGACAGGGTTTCCCCCTCTGGGGCCAACGTCCTGACTTTC

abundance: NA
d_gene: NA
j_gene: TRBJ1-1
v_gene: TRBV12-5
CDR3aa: CASGLDDPGSTEAFF
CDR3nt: TGTGCTAGTGGTTTGGATGACCCGGGGAGCACTGAAGCTTTCTTT

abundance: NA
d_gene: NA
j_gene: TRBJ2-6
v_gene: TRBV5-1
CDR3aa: CASSLTYRGGGANVLTF
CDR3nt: TGCGCCAGCAGCTTAACCTATAGGGGTGGTGGGGCCAACGTCCTGACTTTC

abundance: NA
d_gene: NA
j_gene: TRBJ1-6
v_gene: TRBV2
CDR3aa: CASSTGSGNSPLHF
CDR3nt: TGTGCCAGCAGCACAGGGTCCGGTAATTCACCCCTCCACTTT

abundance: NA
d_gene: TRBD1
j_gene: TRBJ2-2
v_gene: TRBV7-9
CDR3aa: CASSLGDRRTGELFF
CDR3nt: TGTGCCAGCAGCTTAGGGGACAGGCGCACCGGGGAGCTGTTTTTT

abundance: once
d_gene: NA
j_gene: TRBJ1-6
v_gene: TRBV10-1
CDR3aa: CASSVEGYNSPLHF
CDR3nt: TGCGCCAGCAGTGTTGAGGGTTATAATTCACCCCTCCACTTT

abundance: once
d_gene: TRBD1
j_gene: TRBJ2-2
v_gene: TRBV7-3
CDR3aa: CASSFYDRGVGGELFF
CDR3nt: TGTGCCAGCAGCTTCTACGACAGGGGGGTGGGCGGGGAGCTGTTTTTT

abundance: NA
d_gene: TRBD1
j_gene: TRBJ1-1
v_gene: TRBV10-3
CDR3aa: CAIRPGQGAGTEAFF
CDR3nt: TGTGCCATCAGGCCAGGACAGGGGGCGGGTACTGAAGCTTTCTTT

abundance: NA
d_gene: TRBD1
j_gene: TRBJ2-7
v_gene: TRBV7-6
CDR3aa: CASSLDRTYEQYF
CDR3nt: TGTGCCAGCAGCTTGGACAGGACCTACGAGCAGTACTTC

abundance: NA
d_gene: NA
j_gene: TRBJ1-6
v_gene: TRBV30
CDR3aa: CAWSVRGGRDSPLHF
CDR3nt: TGTGCCTGGAGTGTACGAGGAGGTCGAGATTCACCCCTCCACTTT

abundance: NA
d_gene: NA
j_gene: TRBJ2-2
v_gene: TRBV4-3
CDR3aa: CASSHPKGDTGELFF
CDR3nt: TGCGCCAGCAGCCATCCCAAAGGGGACACCGGGGAGCTGTTTTTT

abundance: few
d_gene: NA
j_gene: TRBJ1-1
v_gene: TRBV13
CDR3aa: CASYRPEDRRSEAFF
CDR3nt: TGTGCCAGCTACCGACCCGAAGACAGGCGGTCAGAAGCTTTCTTT

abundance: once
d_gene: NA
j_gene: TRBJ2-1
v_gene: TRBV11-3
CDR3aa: CASSLNSRYNYNEQFF
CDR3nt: TGTGCCAGCAGCTTAAATTCGCGGTATAACTACAATGAGCAGTTCTTC

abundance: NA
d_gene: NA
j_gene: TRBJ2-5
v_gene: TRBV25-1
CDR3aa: CASSGGRAGFQETQYF
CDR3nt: TGTGCCAGCAGTGGGGGAAGGGCAGGGTTCCAAGAGACCCAGTACTTC

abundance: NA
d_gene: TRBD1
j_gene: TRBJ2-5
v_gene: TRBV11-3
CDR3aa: CASSPTGDSEEETQYF
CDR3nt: TGTGCCAGCAGCCCCACCGGGGACAGTGAAGAAGAGACCCAGTACTTC

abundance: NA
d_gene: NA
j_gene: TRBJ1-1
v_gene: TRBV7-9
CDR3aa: CASSGPGTGRTEAFF
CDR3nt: TGTGCCAGCAGCGGACCAGGTACAGGACGGACTGAAGCTTTCTTT

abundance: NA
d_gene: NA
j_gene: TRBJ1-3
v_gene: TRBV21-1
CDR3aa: CASSKWLVTGRSGNTIYF
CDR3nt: TGTGCCAGCAGCAAGTGGCTCGTCACAGGACGCTCTGGAAACACCATATATTTT

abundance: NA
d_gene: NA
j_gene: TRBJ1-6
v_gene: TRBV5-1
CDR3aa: CASSPTGNRSPLHF
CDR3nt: TGCGCCAGCAGCCCCACAGGGAACCGTTCACCCCTCCACTTT

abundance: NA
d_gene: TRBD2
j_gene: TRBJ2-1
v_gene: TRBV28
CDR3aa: CASSLGLGGNEQFF
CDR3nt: TGTGCCAGCAGCTTGGGACTAGGGGGCAATGAGCAGTTCTTC

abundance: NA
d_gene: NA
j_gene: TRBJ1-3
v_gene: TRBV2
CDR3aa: CASSEAPVSGNTIYF
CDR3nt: TGTGCCAGCAGTGAAGCGCCGGTATCTGGAAACACCATATATTTT

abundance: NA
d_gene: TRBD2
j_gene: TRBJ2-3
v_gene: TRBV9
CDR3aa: CASSHSGTSTDTQYF
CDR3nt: TGTGCCAGCAGCCATAGCGGGACTAGCACAGATACGCAGTATTTT

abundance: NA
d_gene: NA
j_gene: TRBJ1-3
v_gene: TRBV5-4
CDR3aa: CASSLYGGNTIYF
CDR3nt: TGTGCCAGCAGCTTATACGGTGGAAACACCATATATTTT

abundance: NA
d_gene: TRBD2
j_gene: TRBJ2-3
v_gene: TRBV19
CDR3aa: CASSMTSGRGTDTQYF
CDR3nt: TGTGCCAGTAGTATGACTAGCGGGAGGGGCACAGATACGCAGTATTTT

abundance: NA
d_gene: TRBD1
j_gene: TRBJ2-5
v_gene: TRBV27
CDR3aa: CASSLRGWDSEETQYF
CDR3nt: TGTGCCAGCAGTTTAAGGGGTTGGGACAGTGAAGAGACCCAGTACTTC

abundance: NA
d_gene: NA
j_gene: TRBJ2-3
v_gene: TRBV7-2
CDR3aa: CASRRGLYSPITADTQYF
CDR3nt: TGTGCCAGCAGGCGCGGCCTATATAGCCCCATTACGGCAGATACGCAGTATTTT

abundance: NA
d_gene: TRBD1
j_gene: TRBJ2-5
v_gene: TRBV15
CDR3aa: CATSSNRGQETQYF
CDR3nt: TGTGCCACCAGCAGCAACAGGGGGCAGGAGACCCAGTACTTC

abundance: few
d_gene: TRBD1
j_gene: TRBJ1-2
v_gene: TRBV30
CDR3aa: CAWRETGGYGYTF
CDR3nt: TGTGCCTGGAGGGAAACAGGGGGCTACGGCTACACCTTC

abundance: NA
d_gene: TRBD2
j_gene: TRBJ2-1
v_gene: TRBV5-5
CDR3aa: CASSPRLAGGVYNEQFF
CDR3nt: TGTGCCAGCAGCCCCAGACTAGCGGGGGGTGTCTACAATGAGCAGTTCTTC

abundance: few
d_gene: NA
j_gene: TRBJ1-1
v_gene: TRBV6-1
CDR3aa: CAIRKPKLNTEAFF
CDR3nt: TGTGCCATTAGAAAACCTAAATTGAACACTGAAGCTTTCTTT

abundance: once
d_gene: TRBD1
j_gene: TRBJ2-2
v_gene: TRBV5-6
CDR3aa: CASSLPGQANTGELFF
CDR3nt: TGTGCCAGCAGCTTGCCGGGACAGGCGAACACCGGGGAGCTGTTTTTT

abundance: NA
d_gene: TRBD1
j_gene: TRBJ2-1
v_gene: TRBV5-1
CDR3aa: CASSSRQGFYNEQFF
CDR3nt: TGCGCCAGCAGCTCCCGACAGGGCTTCTACAATGAGCAGTTCTTC

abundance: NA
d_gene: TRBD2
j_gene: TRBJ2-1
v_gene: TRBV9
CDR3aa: CASSVAGAGGPNEQFF
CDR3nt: TGTGCCAGCAGCGTAGCGGGCGCGGGGGGGCCGAATGAGCAGTTCTTC

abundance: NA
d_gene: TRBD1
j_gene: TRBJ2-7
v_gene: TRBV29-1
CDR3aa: CSVSPTGRSYEQYF
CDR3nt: TGCAGCGTTTCTCCGACAGGGCGCTCCTACGAGCAGTACTTC

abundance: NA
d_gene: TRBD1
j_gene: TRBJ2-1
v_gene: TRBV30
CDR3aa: CAWRDRGEYNEQFF
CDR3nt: TGTGCCTGGAGGGACAGGGGAGAGTACAATGAGCAGTTCTTC

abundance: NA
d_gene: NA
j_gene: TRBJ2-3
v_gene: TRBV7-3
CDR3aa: CASSPNHPTDTQYF
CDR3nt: TGTGCCAGCAGCCCCAATCATCCCACAGATACGCAGTATTTT

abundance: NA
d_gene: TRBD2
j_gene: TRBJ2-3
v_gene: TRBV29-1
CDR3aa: CSVSGLAGVTQYF
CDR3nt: TGCAGCGTTTCCGGACTAGCGGGAGTTACGCAGTATTTT

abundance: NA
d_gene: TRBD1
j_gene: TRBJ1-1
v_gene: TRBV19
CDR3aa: CASNIGQGKTEAFF
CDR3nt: TGTGCCAGTAACATAGGACAGGGCAAAACTGAAGCTTTCTTT

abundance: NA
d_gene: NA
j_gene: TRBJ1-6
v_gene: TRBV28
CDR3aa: CASSVPGASALHF
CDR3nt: TGTGCCAGCAGTGTACCAGGGGCCTCAGCCCTCCACTTT